This paragraph covers one T cell receptor beta chain sequence. Its antigen remains unknown. Other DNA variants within this sample encode the same CDR3. This entry comes from a study of OX40 agonist ivuxolimab in advanced cancers. The germline V and J ends were trimmed by 2 bases and 11 bases, with 25 bases remaining between them. The CDR3 has 17 amino acids. Germline CDR1 LGHNA, CDR2 YSLEER. Sequencing was performed with immunoSEQ multiplex PCR; in TCRdb, only in-frame clones are kept and a portion is missing. The sample lists about 92,000 clones; approximately 80% were seen once. Study-wide points: In CD8+ T cells, expanded clones were on average more numerous than in CD4+. Some of the nonresponding patients also showed low levels of normalized T-cell clonal expansion.

Sequencing was performed on CD4+ or CD8+ T cells sorted from blood, taken in a trial of the OX40 agonist ivuxolimab. The chain links TRBV4-3 to TRBJ1-5; D unresolved. This TCR came from an adult with an advanced solid tumor such as melanoma, head and neck, liver or kidney cancer. As DNA, the CDR3 is TGCGCCAGCAGCCAATCCAAAGGATCCGGACTTGCGGGAGCCCAGCATTTT. Its protein product is CASSQSKGSGLAGAQHF.